These 22 T cell receptor beta chains originate from one sample sequenced in a study of cytomegalovirus exposure and HLA in healthy donors. A multiplex PCR was run with 60 Vbeta primers and 13 Jbeta primers. TCRdb's copy holds only in-frame clones and misses some; the assay was immunoSEQ multiplex PCR. The sample includes tens of thousands of clones, 60% to 75% of them seen just once. Sequenced material: PBMCs. The origin of the receptors is a man aged 40-49 years in good health and CMV-seropositive.

To note about this clone: Likely a read error: the CDR3 ends without its conserved phenylalanine or tryptophan. V and J are TRBV18 and TRBJ1-1, with D possibly TRBD1 on 6 matching bases. CDR1 KGHSH and CDR2 LQKENI come from the germline V gene. Trimming left V 10 bases short and J 11 bases short, with 20 bases between. The CDR3 sequence is 12 residues long. The CDR3 loop reads CATLGAGQMAFL. The CDR3 DNA follows: TGTGCCACACTGGGGGCAGGGCAAATGGCTTTCCTT.

This chain joins TRBV30 and TRBJ1-1, with unresolved D. Germline V gives CDR1 GTSNPN, CDR2 SVGIG (reference sequence). The CDR3 has 11 amino acids. Between the trimmed V and J ends, which lost 8 bases and 4 bases, there was a span of 11 bases. CDR3 in amino acids: CARAGSTEAFF. Here the CDR3 DNA reads TGTGCCCGCGCAGGTAGCACTGAAGCTTTCTTT.

This chain uses TRBV18 with TRBJ1-3; no reliable D call. The CDR3 is 16 amino acids. Germline CDR1 reads KGHSH; CDR2 reads LQKENI. The V and J ends lost 3 bases and 0 bases respectively, with 12 bases between them. CDR3 DNA: TGTGCCAGCTCACCTCTCAGGCAGGTCTCTGGAAACACCATATATTTT. Protein: CASSPLRQVSGNTIYF.

V is TRBV7-9 and J is TRBJ2-2, with 10 nucleotides matching TRBD1. V shed 7 bases, J shed 4 bases, and the junction held 3 bases outside the gene matches. Germline CDR1 reads SEHNR; CDR2 reads FQNEAQ (reference sequence). The CDR3 sequence is 14 residues long. CDR3 sequence reads: CASNRDRGTGELFF. As DNA, the CDR3 is TGTGCCAGCAACCGGGACAGGGGCACCGGGGAGCTGTTTTTT.

This clone was found once. This chain joins TRBV10-3 and TRBJ2-1; D might be TRBD1 (6 bases). This CDR3 comprises 13 residues. The germline gives CDR1 ENHRY, CDR2 SYGVKD. Trimming pared 2 bases from V and 7 bases from J, leaving 9 bases between. The CDR3 loop is CAISEQQGNEQFF. DNA for the CDR3: TGTGCCATCAGTGAGCAACAGGGTAATGAGCAGTTCTTC.

As to this clone: One end of the junction does not line up with germline, which may come from a read error. The sample carries other DNA sequences with the same CDR3. This chain links TRBV6-5 with TRBJ1-6; perhaps TRBD1 as D (6 bases). CDR1 and CDR2 (germline): MNHEY, SVGAGI. This CDR3 has 14 amino acids. The CDR3 nucleotides are TGTGCCACGCTTCCAGGGGTTTTTAATTCCCCCCTCCACTTT. Translation gives CATLPGVFNSPLHF.

This clone was seen a handful of times. The rearrangement links TRBV10-2 to TRBJ2-3; 9 bases line up with TRBD1. Germline V gene data show CDR1 as WSHSY and CDR2 as SAAADI. V dropped 5 bases and J dropped 3; count of bases not matched to a gene: 6. CDR3 length: 15 amino acids. The CDR3 loop is CASSSTGGATDTQYF. The CDR3 region has the DNA TGCGCCAGCAGTTCTACAGGGGGCGCGACAGATACGCAGTATTTT.

The chain employs TRBV28 and TRBJ2-1; 13 nucleotides match TRBD2. Trimming cost V 5 bases and J 10 bases; bases outside gene matches: 8. This CDR3 comprises 15 residues. The V gene's germline CDR1 is MDHEN and CDR2 SYDVKM. CDR3: CASSDTSGGASEQFF. In DNA, the CDR3 is TGTGCCAGCAGTGACACTAGCGGGGGGGCCAGCGAGCAGTTCTTC.

The chain joins TRBV30 to TRBJ1-5; 8 bases match TRBD1. V was clipped by 4 bases and J by 4 bases; unmatched bases: 6. CDR1 GTSNPN and CDR2 SVGIG come from the germline V gene (reference sequence). The CDR3 contains 14 residues. CDR3 residues: CAWTSTGVNQPQHF. The CDR3 region has the DNA TGTGCCTGGACCTCGACAGGGGTTAATCAGCCCCAGCATTTT.

The chain couples TRBV7-9 to TRBJ2-7, with unresolved D. The ends were cut back, 1 base at V and 3 bases at J, with 7 bases in the middle. From germline, CDR1 is SEHNR and CDR2 FQNEAQ (reference sequence). The CDR3 totals 13 residues. The CDR3 coding sequence is TGTGCCAGCAGCTTAGTGGTCGGCTACGAGCAGTACTTC. This translates into CASSLVVGYEQYF. Using reference TRBV7-9 and TRBJ2-7 for the parts outside the CDR3, the full variable domain is DTGVSQNPRHKITKRGQNVTFRCDPISEHNRLYWYRQTLGQGPEFLTYFQNEAQLEKSRLLSDRFSAERPKGSFSTLEIQRTEQGDSAMYLCASSLVVGYEQYFGPGTRLTVT.

The chain joins TRBV2 to TRBJ1-2, with D perhaps TRBD1 (6 bases). CDR3 length: 14 amino acids. The germline gives CDR1 SNHLY, CDR2 FYNNEI. Trimming shortened V by 8 bases and J by 1 base, and 14 bases separated the two germline ends. CDR3 protein: CASRDINNNYGYTF. CDR3 nucleotides: TGTGCCAGCCGGGACATCAACAATAACTATGGCTACACCTTC.

V gene TRBV10-2 combines with J gene TRBJ1-2, with D tentatively TRBD1 (5 bases). Germline values: CDR1 WSHSY, CDR2 SAAADI. The CDR3 sequence is 12 residues long. V was pared by 4 bases and J by 8 bases, with 11 bases between. The CDR3 sequence: CASSVWGLGYTF. The CDR3 DNA reads TGCGCCAGCAGTGTATGGGGCTTAGGCTACACCTTC.

This chain links TRBV5-4 with TRBJ2-2; D is perhaps TRBD2 (6 bases). This CDR3 has 16 amino acids. The germline V gene has CDR1 SGHNT and CDR2 YYREEE (reference sequence). V was cut by 3 bases and J by 2 bases, with 14 bases left in between. The CDR3 sequence is CASSSGTERNTGELFF. In nucleotides, the CDR3 is TGTGCCAGCAGCTCCGGGACTGAACGAAACACCGGGGAGCTGTTTTTT. Looking up the rest from reference TRBV5-4 and TRBJ2-2 gives the full variable domain: ETGVTQSPTHLIKTRGQQVTLRCSSQSGHNTVSWYQQALGQGPQFIFQYYREEENGRGNFPPRFSGLQFPNYSSELNVNALELDDSALYLCASSSGTERNTGELFFGEGSRLTVL.

CDR3 sequence: CASSFRLAYEQYF. CDR3 DNA: TGTGCCAGCAGCTTTAGACTAGCCTACGAGCAGTACTTC. The chain employs TRBV5-6 and TRBJ2-7, with D perhaps matching TRBD2 (6 bases). CDR1 SGHDT and CDR2 YYEEEE come from the germline V gene. This CDR3 region has 13 residues. Trimming shortened V by 2 bases and J by 2 bases, and 8 bases separated the two germline ends.

The chain employs TRBV5-1 and TRBJ2-5; 7 bases fit TRBD1. The V and J ends lost 7 bases and 2 bases, in that order; junction bases with no gene match: 8. The germline CDR1 and CDR2 sequences are SGHRS and YFSETQ. The CDR3 is 14 amino acids. The CDR3 DNA reads as TGCGCCAGCGCCGGGACAGCGATACAAGAGACCCAGTACTTC. It codes for CASAGTAIQETQYF.

This clone was counted between two and nine times. The chain couples TRBV6-1 to TRBJ1-1; 7 nucleotides line up with TRBD1. The CDR3 covers 15 residues. The ends lost 3 bases at V and 3 bases at J; junction bases unmatched: 7. Germline-derived CDR1 and CDR2 are MNHNS and SASEGT. For the CDR3, the DNA is TGTGCCAGCAGTGATCCGGGACAGCTGCACACTGAAGCTTTCTTT. Residues: CASSDPGQLHTEAFF.

The chain couples TRBV6-1 to TRBJ2-5; 7 bases are shared with TRBD2. J lost 9 bases, V lost 3 bases, and 4 bases had no gene match. In germline, CDR1 is MNHNS, CDR2 SASEGT. This CDR3 contains 12 residues. In DNA form, the CDR3 reads TGTGCCAGCAGTGAGGGACTACGGGCCCAGTACTTC. It yields the protein CASSEGLRAQYF.

J is TRBJ2-2 and V is TRBV30; D ambiguous. The V gene lost 7 bases and the J gene lost 2 bases, with 5 bases spanning the gap. CDR1 and CDR2 (germline): GTSNPN, SVGIG (reference sequence). The CDR3 totals 11 residues. CDR3 nucleotides: TGTGCCTTCCTTAACACCGGGGAGCTGTTTTTT. It encodes CAFLNTGELFF.

V is TRBV5-1 and J is TRBJ2-4, with D tentatively TRBD1 (6 bases). Trimming pared 0 bases from V and 1 base from J, leaving 11 bases between. The germline V gene encodes CDR1 SGHRS and CDR2 YFSETQ. The CDR3 runs to 16 residues. CDR3 in DNA: TGCGCCAGCAGCTTGGGGCAGGGGCTGGCCAAAAACATTCAGTACTTC. The encoded protein is CASSLGQGLAKNIQYF.

The gene calls are TRBV6-1 and TRBJ2-6; maybe TRBD2 (5 bases). Germline V lookup: CDR1 MNHNS, CDR2 SASEGT. The CDR3 loop spans 16 amino acids. V was shortened by 3 bases and J by 0 bases, with 9 bases between the two germline ends. CDR3 amino acids: CASSETGISGANVLTF. CDR3 nucleotide sequence: TGTGCCAGCAGTGAGACGGGGATCTCTGGGGCCAACGTCCTGACTTTC.

This clone was counted only a few times. The chain couples TRBV2 to TRBJ2-3; D might be TRBD2 (6 bases). Germline-derived CDR1 and CDR2 are SNHLY and FYNNEI. Trimming took 6 bases from V and 9 from J, leaving 16 bases between them. The CDR3 loop spans 13 amino acids. The CDR3 DNA reads as TGTGCCAGCAGGGCGGGGCTAAGAGGGACGCAGTATTTT. Amino acid sequence: CASRAGLRGTQYF. The variable domain in full, with the rest retrieved from reference TRBV2 and TRBJ2-3, is EPEVTQTPSHQVTQMGQEVILRCVPISNHLYFYWYRQILGQKVEFLVSFYNNEISEKSEIFDDQFSVERPDGSNFTLKIRSTKLEDSAMYFCASRAGLRGTQYFGPGTRLTVL.

The chain is built from TRBV18 and TRBJ2-7; D ambiguous. Germline V gene data show CDR1 as KGHSH and CDR2 as LQKENI. V was trimmed by 6 bases and J by 3 bases, leaving 9 bases between them. This CDR3 contains 12 residues. The CDR3 nucleotides are TGTGCCAGCTCTTCTACTAACTACGAGCAGTACTTC. Residues: CASSSTNYEQYF.